The 20 T cell receptor beta chains reported below all come from one sample, sequenced in a study of T-cell reconstitution after alpha-beta-depleted transplantation in children. Unique molecular identifiers tagged the TCRbeta library. TCRdb used MiXCR to reprocess the PCR reads, holding one entry per CDR3 protein. Of 200,000 to 250,000 distinct CDR3 sequences listed, approximately 12% are singletons. The sample in question was PBMCs from the stem cell graft donor, obtained from the stem cell graft. These receptors all stem from a human donor who donated a stem cell graft to a child with acute lymphoblastic leukemia.

This clonotype was counted ten times or more. The chain links TRBV5-4 to TRBJ2-1; TRBD2 might be the D (6 bases). The CDR3 extends over 15 amino acids. Germline CDR1 and CDR2: SGHNT and YYREEE (reference sequence). The V end was cut by 4 bases, the J end by 5 bases, with 16 bases between. DNA of the CDR3: TGTGCCAGCAGCCCCAGGGACTGGCAGAACAATGAGCAGTTCTTC. Its translation: CASSPRDWQNNEQFF.

This clonotype was recorded at least ten times. The gene calls are TRBV4-3 and TRBJ1-3, with D hard to call. V lost 1 base and J lost 0, with 10 bases in between. Germline-derived CDR1 and CDR2 are LGHNA and YSLEER. CDR3 length: 16 amino acids. The CDR3 here is CASSQGSAFSGNTIYF. CDR3 bases: TGCGCCAGCAGCCAAGGATCGGCTTTCTCTGGAAACACCATATATTTT.

The chain combines TRBV10-3 with TRBJ2-1; D may be TRBD2 (6 bases). CDR1 ENHRY and CDR2 SYGVKD come from the germline V gene. The V end was cut by 2 bases, the J end by 6 bases, with 20 bases between. The CDR3 has 17 amino acids. CDR3 in DNA: TGTGCCATCAGTGAGGCCGCGGGGTCCTACTTTGGCAATGAGCAGTTCTTC. It is translated as CAISEAAGSYFGNEQFF.

There are many counts of this clonotype. This chain joins TRBV29-1 and TRBJ1-2; D remains ambiguous. Trimming took off 0 bases at V and 2 bases at J, with 7 bases between the two ends. This CDR3 has 13 amino acids. In germline, CDR1 is SQVTM, CDR2 ANQGSEA. CDR3 amino acids: CSVEETGNYGYTF. The CDR3 DNA reads TGCAGCGTTGAAGAAACCGGGAACTATGGCTACACCTTC.

This clonotype was observed at least ten times. This rearrangement joins TRBV5-6 to TRBJ2-3; the D is unclear. The germline V and J ends were trimmed by 3 bases and 8 bases, with 16 bases remaining between them. The CDR3 contains 14 residues. Germline CDR1 reads SGHDT; CDR2 reads YYEEEE. CDR3 DNA sequence: TGTGCCAGCAGCTCGGGCCCCCTGCACGGTACGCAGTATTTT. This translates into CASSSGPLHGTQYF. Full variable domain (missing parts from reference TRBV5-6 and TRBJ2-3): DAGVTQSPTHLIKTRGQQVTLRCSPKSGHDTVSWYQQALGQGPQFIFQYYEEEERQRGNFPDRFSGHQFPNYSSELNVNALLLGDSALYLCASSSGPLHGTQYFGPGTRLTVL.

This clonotype has a count of ten or more. The chain carries TRBV28 and TRBJ2-1, with 12 bases identical to TRBD2. The germline CDR1 and CDR2 sequences are MDHEN and SYDVKM. Trimming took 5 bases from V and 6 from J; bases not matched to a gene: 8. The length of the CDR3 is 16 residues. In nucleotides, the CDR3 is TGTGCCAGCAGTCCTTACTCTAGCGGGAGGGCCAATGAGCAGTTCTTC. Amino acid sequence: CASSPYSSGRANEQFF. Based on the CDR3 plus reference TRBV28 and TRBJ2-1, the full variable domain is DVKVTQSSRYLVKRTGEKVFLECVQDMDHENMFWYRQDPGLGLRLIYFSYDVKMKEKGDIPEGYSVSREKKERFSLILESASTNQTSMYLCASSPYSSGRANEQFFGPGTRLTVL.

The chain uses TRBV20-1 and TRBJ2-3; D unresolved. Trimming shortened V by 3 bases and J by 8 bases, and 15 bases separated the two germline ends. CDR1 and CDR2 (germline): DFQATT, SNEGSKA (reference sequence). CDR3 length: 13 amino acids. CDR3 in DNA: TGCAGTGCTAGGAGTAGCCGCATCGGTACGCAGTATTTT. It yields the protein CSARSSRIGTQYF.

This clonotype appeared many times. The chain uses TRBV6-5 and TRBJ1-4; a possible D gene is TRBD1 (5 bases). V lost 0 bases to trimming and J lost 8 bases, with 19 bases between them. The CDR3 consists of 17 residues. Germline V gene lookup returns CDR1 MNHEY and CDR2 SVGAGI. The DNA for the CDR3 is TGTGCCAGCAGTTACTCCTTTCCTCGGGGGAAGGGCGAAAAACTGTTTTTT. Its protein product is CASSYSFPRGKGEKLFF.

The table lists this clonotype with a few counts. CDR3 nucleotide sequence: TGTGCCAGCAGCCCCCCTCCCGGGGGGCGAAATGAGCAGTTCTTC. Amino acid sequence: CASSPPPGGRNEQFF. The J gene is TRBJ2-1, the V gene TRBV7-2; the D gene is possibly TRBD2 (7 bases). This CDR3 comprises 15 residues. Germline V lookup: CDR1 SGHTA, CDR2 FQGNSA. V dropped 5 bases and J dropped 7 bases, with 18 bases sitting between them. Together with reference TRBV7-2 and TRBJ2-1, the CDR3 gives the full variable domain: GAGVSQSPSNKVTEKGKDVELRCDPISGHTALYWYRQSLGQGLEFLIYFQGNSAPDKSGLPSDRFSAERTGGSVSTLTIQRTQQEDSAVYLCASSPPPGGRNEQFFGPGTRLTVL.

This clonotype turned up a few times. This chain connects TRBV20-1 to TRBJ2-1; perhaps TRBD2 as D (5 bases). This CDR3 is built from 12 residues. Germline lookup yields CDR1 DFQATT and CDR2 SNEGSKA (reference sequence). V was clipped by 1 base and J by 9 bases, with 10 bases between them. The DNA for the CDR3 is TGCAGTGCTAGAGTAGAGGGAGTTGAGCAGTTCTTC. Its translation is CSARVEGVEQFF.

The genes are TRBV4-3 and TRBJ2-3; 9 bases map to TRBD2. V lost 0 bases to trimming and J lost 3 bases; unmatched junction nucleotides: 7. CDR1 is LGHNA and CDR2 is YSLEER in the germline V gene. The CDR3 has 17 amino acids. This CDR3 is CASSQEGAGGPTDTQYF. The CDR3 DNA follows: TGCGCCAGCAGCCAAGAGGGGGCGGGAGGGCCAACAGATACGCAGTATTTT.

This clonotype has a count of ten or more. The chain joins TRBV28 to TRBJ2-6; D not certain. The CDR3 is made up of 13 amino acids. Germline CDR1 and CDR2: MDHEN and SYDVKM. V shed 9 bases and J shed 1 base, with 7 bases lying between them. The CDR3 bases are TGTGCCAGTCATGGTTCTGGGGCCAACGTCCTGACTTTC. Amino acid sequence: CASHGSGANVLTF.

Many counts were recorded for this clonotype. The genes are TRBV5-6 and TRBJ2-3, with TRBD1 identical over 7 bases. Germline CDR1 and CDR2: SGHDT and YYEEEE. The CDR3 totals 17 residues. J gave up 4 bases and V 2 bases, and 13 bases lay outside the gene matches. The CDR3 coding sequence is TGTGCCAGCAGCTTAAGGGGAACCGGGACAGCTTCAGATACGCAGTATTTT. Its protein is CASSLRGTGTASDTQYF.

This clonotype was observed a few times. The chain recombines TRBV28 with TRBJ2-7, with D uncertain. CDR3 size: 12 residues. Trimming left V 4 bases short and J 6 bases short, with 10 bases between. Germline V gives CDR1 MDHEN, CDR2 SYDVKM. CDR3: CASSSPLIEQYF. In nucleotides, the CDR3 is TGTGCCAGCAGTTCCCCTTTGATCGAGCAGTACTTC.

The V call is TRBV28, the J call TRBJ1-2; D is undetermined. Germline-derived CDR1 and CDR2 are MDHEN and SYDVKM. V lost 1 base, J lost 7 bases, and 10 bases lay in between. The CDR3 loop spans 13 amino acids. In DNA, the CDR3 is TGTGCCAGCAGTTTATCCTCGGGCTCTGGCTACACCTTC. This translates into CASSLSSGSGYTF.

This clonotype was seen many times. V is TRBV6-2 or TRBV6-3 and J is TRBJ2-1; 7 bases match TRBD1. The CDR3 covers 14 residues. Germline CDR1 is MNHEY and CDR2 is SVGEGT. The ends lost 6 bases at V and 4 bases at J; junction bases unmatched: 6. The DNA of the CDR3 is TGTGCCAGCAGCTGGGACAGAAAGTACAATGAGCAGTTCTTC. Its protein product is CASSWDRKYNEQFF.

V usage is TRBV20-1 and J usage is TRBJ2-1, with TRBD1 as a possible D gene (6 bases). CDR3 length equals 12 residues. The V gene's germline CDR1 is DFQATT and CDR2 SNEGSKA (reference sequence). The ends were cut back, 6 bases at V and 7 bases at J, with 13 bases in the middle. The CDR3 region is CSASLTGNEQFF. DNA for the CDR3: TGCAGTGCCAGTCTCACAGGGAATGAGCAGTTCTTC.

Note on this clonotype: A much larger clonotype is one base distant, so this may be a read error. The genes are TRBV28 and TRBJ2-1; TRBD2 matches 10 bases. The germline gives CDR1 MDHEN, CDR2 SYDVKM. The CDR3 totals 19 residues. The CDR3 DNA reads TGTACCAGCAGTTCCCTGAGAGCGGGAGGGCCCGTCTTGGGGAATGAGCAGTTCTTC. Amino acid sequence: CTSSSLRAGGPVLGNEQFF.

The chain carries TRBV29-1 and TRBJ1-5; 7 bases are shared with TRBD1. Trimming took 6 bases from V and 2 from J; bases not matched to a gene: 7. CDR3 size: 14 residues. Germline V gene sequence: CDR1 SQVTM, CDR2 ANQGSEA. The CDR3 DNA follows: TGCAGCGTCGTAGACAGGGATGGCAATCAGCCCCAGCATTTT. The encoded protein is CSVVDRDGNQPQHF. Based on the CDR3 plus reference TRBV29-1 and TRBJ1-5, the full variable domain is SAVISQKPSRDICQRGTSLTIQCQVDSQVTMMFWYRQQPGQSLTLIATANQGSEATYESGFVIDKFPISRPNLTFSTLTVSNMSPEDSSIYLCSVVDRDGNQPQHFGDGTRLSIL.

The gene calls are TRBV12-3 or TRBV12-4 and TRBJ2-3; 8 positions match TRBD2. V trimming: 7 bases; J trimming: 5 bases; junction bases outside the gene matches: 11. The CDR3 is made up of 15 amino acids. CDR3 sequence reads: CASTASGQMKDTQYF. The CDR3 nucleotides read TGTGCCAGCACTGCTAGCGGGCAGATGAAAGATACGCAGTATTTT.